This TCR beta chain was identified during a study of cytomegalovirus exposure and HLA in healthy donors. This clone was seen just once. Its target is unknown. Looked up from germline, CDR1 is GTSNPN and CDR2 is SVGIG (reference sequence). This CDR3 is built from 13 residues. Deletions cut 2 bases from V and 6 bases from J, with 10 bases between. Study-level findings and limits: Later analysis identified a missense DCLRE1C variant that was linked to TCR beta V- and J-gene trimming. In a later analysis, HLA-associated beta chains showed higher expansion and lower generation probabilities than comparable chains. A prior analysis recorded that most TCR beta V segments were productive about 87% or about 30% of the time. Several top significant clusters appeared, in a later analysis, to be linked to common viral pathogens.

With 60 Vbeta and 13 Jbeta primers, the PCR was carried out. The data were produced by immunoSEQ multiplex PCR, yet TCRdb's version contains in-frame clones alone and is incomplete. The sample consists of about 130,000 clones, roughly 71% of them appearing once. The sequence was collected from a woman in her 50s in good health and CMV-seropositive. Sequences were obtained from PBMCs. The chain couples TRBV30 to TRBJ2-2; the D gene is possibly TRBD1 (5 bases). CDR3 nucleotides: TGTGCCTGGAGTAGCCAGGGTCCCGGGGAGCTGTTTTTT. It specifies CAWSSQGPGELFF. The full variable domain, in which reference TRBV30 and TRBJ2-2 provide the parts outside the CDR3, is SQTIHQWPATLVQPVGSPLSLECTVEGTSNPNLYWYRQAAGRGLQLLFYSVGIGQISSEVPQNLSASRPQDRQFILSSKKLLLSDSGFYLCAWSSQGPGELFFGEGSRLTVL.